This T cell receptor (beta chain) came from a study of blood T cells in healthy people across ages. Study observations and caveats: Investigators viewed diversity estimates from one million T cells as underestimates, the study reported.

As to this clonotype: The antigen remains undetermined.

Alongside a J-beta primer mix, a sample-barcoded 5' primer served in a second PCR lasting roughly 6 to 11 cycles. Carrying 12 random nucleotides, a template-switch adaptor labeled each individual cDNA molecule. TCRdb ran MiXCR on the 5' RACE reads and lists one entry per CDR3 protein. The table includes about 1 million distinct CDR3 sequences, 45% detected once. Each individual donor underwent a draw of approximately 10 milliliters of peripheral blood. CDR1 is SGHRS and CDR2 is YFSETQ in the germline V gene. This CDR3 comprises 13 residues. The V call is TRBV5-1, the J call TRBJ2-5, with D possibly matching TRBD1 (6 bases). The tail of the sequence fits TRBJ2-7 better, so the J call may be wrong. The TCR comes from a woman aged 55 to 70 in good health. Sample: blood. The CDR3 spells CASSAGLRGEQYF. CDR3 bases: TGCGCCAGCAGCGCAGGGCTCAGGGGCGAGCAGTACTTC.